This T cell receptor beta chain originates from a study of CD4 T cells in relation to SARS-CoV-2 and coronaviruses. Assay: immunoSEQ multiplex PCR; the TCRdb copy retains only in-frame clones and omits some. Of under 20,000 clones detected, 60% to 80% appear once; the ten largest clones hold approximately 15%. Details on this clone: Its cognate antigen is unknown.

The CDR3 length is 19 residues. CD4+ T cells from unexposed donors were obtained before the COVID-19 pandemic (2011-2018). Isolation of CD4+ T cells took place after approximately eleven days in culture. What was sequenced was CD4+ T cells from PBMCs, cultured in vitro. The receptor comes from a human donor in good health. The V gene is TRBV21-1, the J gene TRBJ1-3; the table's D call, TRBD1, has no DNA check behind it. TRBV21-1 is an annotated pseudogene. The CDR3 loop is CASSKGKGDSILSGNTIYF. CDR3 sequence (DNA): TGTGCCAGCAGCAAAGGTAAAGGGGACAGTATTCTCTCTGGAAACACCATATATTTT.